These T cell receptor beta chains were read from a single sample in a study of T cell changes during pregnancy in multiple sclerosis. The assay was immunoSEQ multiplex PCR, and TCRdb's table has in-frame clones only and misses some. The sample shows more than 30,000 clones, around 87% of them seen only once. The sample was CD4+ T cells from peripheral blood mononuclear cells, taken in the third trimester of pregnancy. Receptor source: a female donor in good health, enrolled as a control in a pregnancy study. Each CDR3 is given with its conserved first and last residue. D genes are given only for firm matches. Clone sizes are given selectively: once, few, many, or a class where the clone is expanded.

clone size: NA; V gene: TRBV4-1; D gene: NA; J gene: TRBJ1-2; CDR3 protein: CASSQEQSGAGPYGYTF; CDR3 DNA: TGCGCCAGCAGCCAAGAACAATCAGGTGCAGGGCCCTATGGCTACACCTTC
clone size: NA; V gene: TRBV5-8; D gene: NA; J gene: TRBJ2-1; CDR3 protein: CASSLGGQGSGEQFF; CDR3 DNA: TGTGCCAGCAGCTTGGGAGGCCAGGGGTCCGGTGAGCAGTTCTTC
clone size: once; V gene: TRBV19; D gene: NA; J gene: TRBJ1-5; CDR3 protein: CASSITTPGGQPQHF; CDR3 DNA: TGTGCCAGTAGTATAACGACCCCGGGTGGTCAGCCCCAGCATTTT
clone size: NA; V gene: TRBV5-8; D gene: NA; J gene: TRBJ1-2; CDR3 protein: CASSLGTSGYTF; CDR3 DNA: TGTGCCAGCAGTTTGGGGACAAGTGGCTACACCTTC
clone size: NA; V gene: TRBV4-3; D gene: NA; J gene: TRBJ1-3; CDR3 protein: CASSQEGREGGNTIYF; CDR3 DNA: TGCGCCAGCAGCCAAGAGGGCAGGGAAGGAGGAAACACCATATATTTT
clone size: NA; V gene: TRBV5-1; D gene: NA; J gene: TRBJ1-1; CDR3 protein: CASSLVLGLTPEAFF; CDR3 DNA: TGCGCCAGCAGCTTGGTATTGGGGCTGACCCCTGAAGCTTTCTTT
clone size: once; V gene: TRBV9; D gene: NA; J gene: TRBJ1-6; CDR3 protein: CASNQGLDSPLHF; CDR3 DNA: TGTGCCAGCAATCAGGGGTTGGATTCACCCCTCCACTTT
clone size: NA; V gene: TRBV21-1; D gene: NA; J gene: TRBJ1-1; CDR3 protein: CASSKRGRTDMNTEAFF; CDR3 DNA: TGTGCCAGCAGCAAAAGAGGAAGGACAGACATGAACACTGAAGCTTTCTTT
clone size: NA; V gene: TRBV11-2; D gene: NA; J gene: TRBJ1-1; CDR3 protein: CASSLGTAAIGAFF; CDR3 DNA: TGTGCCAGCAGCTTAGGGACAGCAGCGATTGGGGCTTTCTTT
clone size: NA; V gene: TRBV2; D gene: NA; J gene: TRBJ1-2; CDR3 protein: CASRAGAYGYTF; CDR3 DNA: TGTGCCAGCAGGGCAGGGGCGTATGGCTACACCTTC
clone size: few; V gene: TRBV6-6; D gene: NA; J gene: TRBJ2-5; CDR3 protein: CASSSRAPQETQYF; CDR3 DNA: TGTGCCAGCAGTTCGCGTGCCCCCCAAGAGACCCAGTACTTC
clone size: once; V gene: TRBV5-1; D gene: NA; J gene: TRBJ2-1; CDR3 protein: CASSLGQGKVNEQFF; CDR3 DNA: TGCGCCAGCAGCTTGGGGCAGGGGAAGGTCAATGAGCAGTTCTTC
clone size: NA; V gene: TRBV7-2; D gene: NA; J gene: TRBJ1-4; CDR3 protein: CASSLARRGNEKLFF; CDR3 DNA: TGTGCCAGCAGCTTAGCGCGTCGAGGCAATGAAAAACTGTTTTTT
clone size: NA; V gene: TRBV19; D gene: NA; J gene: TRBJ1-1; CDR3 protein: CASTQGSTAFF; CDR3 DNA: TGTGCCAGTACCCAGGGGTCAACGGCTTTCTTT
clone size: NA; V gene: TRBV6-6; D gene: NA; J gene: TRBJ1-1; CDR3 protein: CASSYRGTNTEAFF; CDR3 DNA: TGTGCCAGCAGTTACCGCGGGACGAACACTGAAGCTTTCTTT
clone size: NA; V gene: TRBV5-1; D gene: TRBD2; J gene: TRBJ2-6; CDR3 protein: CASSLVGGRAGANVLTF; CDR3 DNA: TGCGCCAGCAGCTTGGTTGGAGGGAGGGCTGGGGCCAACGTCCTGACTTTC
clone size: NA; V gene: TRBV10-2; D gene: TRBD2; J gene: TRBJ2-2; CDR3 protein: CASSFPWGRATGELFF; CDR3 DNA: TGCGCCAGCAGCTTTCCGTGGGGGAGGGCCACCGGGGAGCTGTTTTTT
clone size: NA; V gene: TRBV18; D gene: TRBD1; J gene: TRBJ1-5; CDR3 protein: CASSPRMGQSNQPQHF; CDR3 DNA: TGTGCCAGCTCACCACGCATGGGACAGAGCAATCAGCCCCAGCATTTT
clone size: NA; V gene: TRBV27; D gene: NA; J gene: TRBJ1-6; CDR3 protein: CASGRGGIINSPLHF; CDR3 DNA: TGTGCCAGCGGGAGGGGAGGTATTATCAATTCACCCCTCCACTTT
clone size: NA; V gene: TRBV27; D gene: TRBD1; J gene: TRBJ1-2; CDR3 protein: CASYPLGTASNYGYTF; CDR3 DNA: TGTGCCAGCTACCCCCTAGGGACAGCTTCTAACTATGGCTACACCTTC
clone size: NA; V gene: TRBV7-2; D gene: NA; J gene: TRBJ2-7; CDR3 protein: CASSLSGGTLTYEQYF; CDR3 DNA: TGTGCCAGCAGCTTATCAGGGGGGACCCTCACCTACGAGCAGTACTTC
clone size: NA; V gene: TRBV4-2; D gene: NA; J gene: TRBJ2-3; CDR3 protein: CASSQATTTHTDTQYF; CDR3 DNA: TGTGCCAGCAGCCAAGCAACTACCACCCACACAGATACGCAGTATTTT
clone size: NA; V gene: TRBV9; D gene: NA; J gene: TRBJ2-7; CDR3 protein: CASSAGVPYEQYF; CDR3 DNA: TGTGCCAGCAGCGCGGGGGTCCCTTACGAGCAGTACTTC
clone size: NA; V gene: TRBV2; D gene: TRBD2; J gene: TRBJ2-5; CDR3 protein: CASSEGDYRETQYF; CDR3 DNA: TGTGCCAGCAGTGAAGGGGACTACCGGGAGACCCAGTACTTC
clone size: NA; V gene: TRBV5-1; D gene: TRBD1; J gene: TRBJ1-4; CDR3 protein: CASSESGGAGEKLFF; CDR3 DNA: TGCGCCAGCAGTGAGTCAGGGGGCGCGGGAGAAAAACTGTTTTTT
clone size: NA; V gene: TRBV7-9; D gene: TRBD2; J gene: TRBJ2-1; CDR3 protein: CASSSPGLADRKQFF; CDR3 DNA: TGTGCCAGCAGCTCGCCGGGACTAGCGGACCGGAAGCAGTTCTTC
clone size: NA; V gene: TRBV15; D gene: TRBD2; J gene: TRBJ2-1; CDR3 protein: CATSRDLREGPDNEQFF; CDR3 DNA: TGTGCCACCAGCAGAGATCTGCGGGAGGGCCCGGACAATGAGCAGTTCTTC
clone size: once; V gene: TRBV7-9; D gene: NA; J gene: TRBJ1-3; CDR3 protein: CASSLMGGGNTIYF; CDR3 DNA: TGTGCCAGCAGCTTGATGGGCGGGGGGAACACCATATATTTT
clone size: NA; V gene: TRBV7-2; D gene: NA; J gene: TRBJ1-1; CDR3 protein: CASSFSQGNTEAFF; CDR3 DNA: TGTGCCAGCAGCTTTAGCCAGGGGAACACTGAAGCTTTCTTT
clone size: NA; V gene: TRBV18; D gene: NA; J gene: TRBJ1-1; CDR3 protein: CASSPLTEGTEAFF; CDR3 DNA: TGTGCCAGCTCACCACTAACAGAGGGCACTGAAGCTTTCTTT
clone size: NA; V gene: TRBV30; D gene: NA; J gene: TRBJ2-7; CDR3 protein: CAWSGGVGEQYF; CDR3 DNA: TGTGCCTGGAGTGGGGGGGTAGGAGAGCAGTACTTC
clone size: once; V gene: TRBV10-2; D gene: NA; J gene: TRBJ1-3; CDR3 protein: CASSGPGAGNTIYF; CDR3 DNA: TGCGCCAGCAGTGGGCCGGGGGCTGGAAACACCATATATTTT
clone size: NA; V gene: TRBV19; D gene: TRBD2; J gene: TRBJ2-1; CDR3 protein: CASRPSGHYNEQFF; CDR3 DNA: TGTGCCAGTAGGCCTAGCGGGCATTACAATGAGCAGTTCTTC
clone size: NA; V gene: TRBV7-9; D gene: NA; J gene: TRBJ2-1; CDR3 protein: CASSPIVGVNYNEQFF; CDR3 DNA: TGTGCCAGCAGCCCAATAGTGGGAGTAAACTACAATGAGCAGTTCTTC